Listed here is a single T cell receptor beta chain. What it binds is not known. The sample originates from a study of OX40 agonist ivuxolimab in advanced cancers. Study summary: Patients with hepatocellular carcinoma, melanoma, renal cell or head and neck cancer made up the dose-escalation patients. Of the patients, three showed partial responses, one with hepatocellular carcinoma and two with cutaneous melanoma.

TCRdb keeps only in-frame clones here, not all; method: immunoSEQ multiplex PCR. Among approximately 35,000 clones listed, less than 80% were seen once. Findings and caveats of the study: In the expanded peripheral T cells, antigen specificity was never determined. Compared with CD4+, CD8+ T cells on average had more expanded clones.

The CDR3 has 14 residues. Germline values: CDR1 MNHNY, CDR2 SVGAGI (reference sequence). Trimming left V 4 bases short and J 7 bases short, with 16 bases between. The clonotype was recovered from an adult with an advanced solid tumor such as melanoma, head and neck, liver or kidney cancer. This chain joins TRBV6-6 and TRBJ1-2; a weak D match, TRBD1 (5 bases). The material was CD4+ or CD8+ T cells sorted from blood, obtained in a trial of the OX40 agonist ivuxolimab. CDR3 nucleotide sequence: TGTGCCAGCAGTTCCACACGTGGCGGGGGTGGCTACACCTTC. As protein: CASSSTRGGGGYTF.